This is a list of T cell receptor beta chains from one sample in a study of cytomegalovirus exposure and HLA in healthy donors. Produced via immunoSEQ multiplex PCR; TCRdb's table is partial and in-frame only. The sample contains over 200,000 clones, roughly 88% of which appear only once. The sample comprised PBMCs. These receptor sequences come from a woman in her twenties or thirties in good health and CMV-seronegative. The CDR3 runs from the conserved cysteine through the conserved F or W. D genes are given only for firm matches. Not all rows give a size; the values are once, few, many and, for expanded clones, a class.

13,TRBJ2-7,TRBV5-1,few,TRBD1,TGCGCCAGCAGCCCTGGGACAGTCTACGAGCAGTACTTC,CASSPGTVYEQYF
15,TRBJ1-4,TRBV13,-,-,TGTGCCAGCAGCAAGCACAGGGAGGTGGGTGAAAAACTGTTTTTT,CASSKHREVGEKLFF
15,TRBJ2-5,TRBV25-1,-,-,TGTGCCAGCAGTGAACCCGATTGGGGGCGGGAGACCCAGTACTTC,CASSEPDWGRETQYF
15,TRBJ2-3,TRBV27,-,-,TGTGCCAGCAGTCCTCGGACAGCTAGCACAGATACGCAGTATTTT,CASSPRTASTDTQYF
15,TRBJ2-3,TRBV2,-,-,TGTGCCAGCAGTGCGGGGCAGGGTGCCGGAGATACGCAGTATTTT,CASSAGQGAGDTQYF
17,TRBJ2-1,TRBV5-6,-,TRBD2,TGTGCCAGCAGCTTGGCCGGGGTAGCGGGAGTGGAGGGTGAGCAGTTCTTC,CASSLAGVAGVEGEQFF
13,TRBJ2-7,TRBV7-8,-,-,TGTGCCAGCAGCTTAGACAGGTCGGGAGAGCAGTACTTC,CASSLDRSGEQYF
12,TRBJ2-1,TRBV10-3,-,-,TGTGCCATCAGTGCCACTGACAATGAGCAGTTCTTC,CAISATDNEQFF
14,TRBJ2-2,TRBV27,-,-,TGTGCCAGCAGTTTTTCTCGGAACACCGGGGAGCTGTTTTTT,CASSFSRNTGELFF
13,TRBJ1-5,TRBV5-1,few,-,TGCGCCAGCAGCTTGGAAGGGGGTCAGCCCCAGCATTTT,CASSLEGGQPQHF
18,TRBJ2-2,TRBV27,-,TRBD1,TGTGCCAGCAGTTCCCGCCGGACAGGCCGAACGAACACCGGGGAGCTGTTTTTT,CASSSRRTGRTNTGELFF
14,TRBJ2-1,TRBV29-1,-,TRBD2,TGCAGCGTCGGGCGGATTAGCGGGATAAATGAGCAGTTCTTC,CSVGRISGINEQFF
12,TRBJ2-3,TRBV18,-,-,TGTGCCAGTTTCCTCAAGGCAGATACGCAGTATTTT,CASFLKADTQYF
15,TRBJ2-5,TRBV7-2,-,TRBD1,TGTGCCAGCAGCTTAGGGGACAGGGGCAGGGAGACCCAGTACTTC,CASSLGDRGRETQYF
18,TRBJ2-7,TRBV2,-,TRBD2,TGTGCCAGCAGTGAAGGGTTTAAGGCACTAGCGGGGACCTACGAGCAGTACTTC,CASSEGFKALAGTYEQYF
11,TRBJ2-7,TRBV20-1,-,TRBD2,TGCAGTGCTATGGGGGGGTACGAGCAGTACTTC,CSAMGGYEQYF
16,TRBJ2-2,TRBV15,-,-,TGTGCCACCAGCAGAGATATTCGCAGTAACACCGGGGAGCTGTTTTTT,CATSRDIRSNTGELFF
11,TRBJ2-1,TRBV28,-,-,TGTGCCAGCACCTTAGGGAATGAGCAGTTCTTC,CASTLGNEQFF
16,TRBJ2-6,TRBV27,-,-,TGTGCCAGCAGTTTATCGGGGGAAACTGGGGCCAACGTCCTGACTTTC,CASSLSGETGANVLTF
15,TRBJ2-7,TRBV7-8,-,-,TGTGCCAGCAGCTTACGGGGTCATCCTTCCTACGAGCAGTACTTC,CASSLRGHPSYEQYF
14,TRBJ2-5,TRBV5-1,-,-,TGCGCCAGCAGGTTACACCTTGGAAGGGAGACCCAGTACTTC,CASRLHLGRETQYF
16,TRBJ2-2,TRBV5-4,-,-,TGTGCCAGCAGCCCCACACAGTGGTCAAACACCGGGGAGCTGTTTTTT,CASSPTQWSNTGELFF
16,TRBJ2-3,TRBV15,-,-,TGTGCCACCAGCAGAGGTACGGGAGTTAGTGCAGATACGCAGTATTTT,CATSRGTGVSADTQYF
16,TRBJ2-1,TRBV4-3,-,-,TGCGCCAGCAGCCAAGATGTCGGACAGCCTTACAATGAGCAGTTCTTC,CASSQDVGQPYNEQFF
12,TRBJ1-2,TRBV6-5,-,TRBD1,TGTGCCAGCGGCGACAGGGTCGTCGGCTACACCTTC,CASGDRVVGYTF
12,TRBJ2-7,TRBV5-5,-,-,TGTGCCAGCAGCTTCGGGGACTACGAGCAGTACTTC,CASSFGDYEQYF
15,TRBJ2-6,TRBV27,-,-,TGTGCCAGCAGTCCCCACCAGGCTGGGGCCAACGTCCTGACTTTC,CASSPHQAGANVLTF
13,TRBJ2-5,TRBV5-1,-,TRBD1,TGCGCCAGCAGCGTGGACAGGGGGGAGACCCAGTACTTC,CASSVDRGETQYF
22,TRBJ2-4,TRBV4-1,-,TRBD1,TGCGCCAGCAGCCAAGATCGAGGGACAGGGTTGAGTTATGCGACGTTCGGAAACATTCAGTACTTC,CASSQDRGTGLSYATFGNIQYF
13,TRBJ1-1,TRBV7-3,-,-,TGTGCCAGCAGCTTTGACAAAAACACTGAAGCTTTCTTT,CASSFDKNTEAFF
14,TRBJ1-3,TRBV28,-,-,TGTGCCAGCAGTTCCACAGGACTGAGAGGCACCATATATTTT,CASSSTGLRGTIYF
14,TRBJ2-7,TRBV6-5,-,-,TGTGCCAGCAGCCCCTTCCAGGGGGGCTACGAGCAGTACTTC,CASSPFQGGYEQYF
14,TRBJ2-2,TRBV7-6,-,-,TGTGCCGGTGGTGCGGATAGTAACACCGGGGAGCTGTTTTTT,CAGGADSNTGELFF
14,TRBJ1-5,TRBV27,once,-,TGTGCCAGCAGTTTAGAGGGCGGGAATCAGCCCCAGCATTTT,CASSLEGGNQPQHF
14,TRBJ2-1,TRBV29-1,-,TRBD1,TGCAGCGTTGGAGGGGGCAGCTCCTACAATGAGCAGTTCTTC,CSVGGGSSYNEQFF
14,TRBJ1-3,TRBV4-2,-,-,TGTGCCAGCAGCCAAGAGCTAAGTTTTAGCACCATATATTTT,CASSQELSFSTIYF
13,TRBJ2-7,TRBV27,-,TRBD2,TGTGCCAGCAGCTCCGGGACTAGCTACGAGCAGTACTTC,CASSSGTSYEQYF
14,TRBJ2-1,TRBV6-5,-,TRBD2,TGTGCCAGCAGTCAATTCCTTAGCGGGAATGAGCAGTTCTTC,CASSQFLSGNEQFF
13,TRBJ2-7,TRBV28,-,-,TGTGCCAGCAGAACTAGAAATACCCACGAGCAGTACTTC,CASRTRNTHEQYF
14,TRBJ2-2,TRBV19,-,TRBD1,TGTGCCAGCGAGGGACAGGCGTCGACCGGGGAGCTGTTTTTT,CASEGQASTGELFF
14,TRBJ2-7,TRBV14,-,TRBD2,TGTGCCAGCAGCCAAGGACTAGCGGCGTACGAGCAGTACTTC,CASSQGLAAYEQYF
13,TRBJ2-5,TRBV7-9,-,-,TGTGCCAGCAGCCCCAGGGAGAGAGAGACCCAGTACTTC,CASSPRERETQYF
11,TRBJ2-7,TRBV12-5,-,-,TGTGCTAGTGGCCACTCGGGCGAGCAGTACTTC,CASGHSGEQYF
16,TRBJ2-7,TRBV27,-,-,TGTGCCAGCAGTCTGGGTTGGGGGACTCCCTCCTACGAGCAGTACTTC,CASSLGWGTPSYEQYF
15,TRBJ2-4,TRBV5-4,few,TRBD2,TGTGCCAGCAGCTTGGGAGGGGAGGGGAAAAACATTCAGTACTTC,CASSLGGEGKNIQYF
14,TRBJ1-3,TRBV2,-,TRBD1,TGTGCCAGCAGTGACGGGACAGGGAGAAACACCATATATTTT,CASSDGTGRNTIYF
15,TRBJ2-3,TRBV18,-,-,TGTGCCAGCTCACTCGGACAGACTCACACAGATACGCAGTATTTT,CASSLGQTHTDTQYF
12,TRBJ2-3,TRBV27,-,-,TGTGCCAGCAGTTTATTAGGGGATACGCAGTATTTT,CASSLLGDTQYF
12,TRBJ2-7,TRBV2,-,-,TGTGCCAGCAGTGAGGGATTCTACGAGCAGTACTTC,CASSEGFYEQYF
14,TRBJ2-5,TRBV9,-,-,TGTGCCAGCAGCGCCGAGGGGCTCGGAGAGACCCAGTACTTC,CASSAEGLGETQYF
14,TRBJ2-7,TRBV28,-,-,TGTGCCAGCAGTTTAATCGGGGGCTCCTACGAGCAGTACTTC,CASSLIGGSYEQYF
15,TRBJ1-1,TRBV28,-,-,TGTGCCAGCACCGAGACGGGACGTTTGAACACTGAAGCTTTCTTT,CASTETGRLNTEAFF
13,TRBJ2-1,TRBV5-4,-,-,TGTGCCAGCAGCTCCAGAAAAGACAATGAGCAGTTCTTC,CASSSRKDNEQFF
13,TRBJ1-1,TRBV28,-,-,TGTGCCAGCAGTTTATTTCGGCTCACTGAAGCTTTCTTT,CASSLFRLTEAFF
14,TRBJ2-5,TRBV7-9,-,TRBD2,TGTGCCAGCAGCTTATCGGGAGGGCAAGAGACCCAGTACTTC,CASSLSGGQETQYF
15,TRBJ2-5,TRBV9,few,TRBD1,TGTGCCAGCAGCGTAGGGGACAGGGCGGCAGAGACCCAGTACTTC,CASSVGDRAAETQYF
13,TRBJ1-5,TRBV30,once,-,TGTGCCTGGAGTCGACAGGAAAATCAGCCCCAGCATTTT,CAWSRQENQPQHF
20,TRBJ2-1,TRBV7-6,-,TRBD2,TGTGCCAGCAGCCAGGTGGTAGCGCTAGCGGGACCTAGCTCCTACAATGAGCAGTTCTTC,CASSQVVALAGPSSYNEQFF